These 31 T cell receptor beta chains share one sample of origin, sequenced in a study of blood T cell repertoires in COVID-19. TCRdb's table, derived via immunoSEQ multiplex PCR, lists solely in-frame clones and lacks some. In the table there are 290,000 or so clones, roughly 86% of which are singletons. Sequenced: peripheral blood. The receptors originated from a man in his 70s with acute or convalescent COVID-19.

V and J are TRBV28 and TRBJ1-5; D perhaps matches TRBD1 (6 bases). CDR1 is MDHEN, CDR2 SYDVKM, per germline. V gave up 8 bases and J gave up 7 bases, with 18 bases separating them. The CDR3 has 14 amino acids. The CDR3 sequence is CASGDTGRGQPQHF. CDR3 in DNA: TGTGCCAGCGGAGATACAGGGAGAGGCCAGCCCCAGCATTTT.

This clone occurred once. This chain joins TRBV4-1 and TRBJ2-5, with 10 bases matching TRBD1. This CDR3 has 15 amino acids. The J segment lost 3 bases and the V segment lost 4 bases, leaving 5 bases of the junction unmatched. Germline V CDR1 and CDR2: MGHRA, YSYEKL. The CDR3 nucleotides are TGCGCCAGCAGCCGGCGGGACAGGGGAGAAGAGACCCAGTACTTC. Protein product: CASSRRDRGEETQYF.

The V call is TRBV14, the J call TRBJ2-1, with 9 positions matching TRBD2. Losses at the gene ends were 2 bases for V and 4 bases for J; bases not matched to a gene: 3. The CDR3 totals 15 residues. CDR1 is SGHDN, CDR2 FVKESK, per germline. The CDR3: CASSQSTSGYNEQFF. The CDR3 DNA follows: TGTGCCAGCAGCCAATCGACTAGCGGATACAATGAGCAGTTCTTC.

This chain joins TRBV24-1 and TRBJ1-5; D not resolved. The CDR3 sequence is 13 residues long. V lost 5 bases and J 4 bases, leaving 8 bases between the germline ends. Germline lookup yields CDR1 KGHDR and CDR2 SFDVKD. The CDR3 nucleotides read TGTGCCACCAGTGGGGCAGTTAATCAGCCCCAGCATTTT. Translating it yields CATSGAVNQPQHF.

This clone was observed a few times. The chain employs TRBV6-2 or TRBV6-3 and TRBJ2-7; D call uncertain. Per germline, CDR1 MNHEY and CDR2 SVGEGT. The CDR3 covers 14 residues. Trimming left V 0 bases short and J 2 bases short, with 8 bases between. DNA for the CDR3: TGTGCCAGCAGTTACTCATGGGCACCCTACGAGCAGTACTTC. It yields the protein CASSYSWAPYEQYF.

The chain carries TRBV24-1 and TRBJ2-5; D gene uncertain. Germline lookup yields CDR1 KGHDR and CDR2 SFDVKD. The CDR3 has 14 residues. Deletions cut 4 bases from V and 1 base from J, with 9 bases between. The CDR3 here is CATSDPVAQETQYF. CDR3 coding DNA: TGTGCCACCAGTGACCCAGTAGCCCAAGAGACCCAGTACTTC.

The chain links TRBV7-2 to TRBJ1-3; D is uncertain. In germline, CDR1 is SGHTA, CDR2 FQGNSA. Trimming pared 5 bases from V and 4 bases from J, leaving 18 bases between. This CDR3 comprises 16 residues. CDR3: CASSPQYSPAGNTIYF. The DNA for the CDR3 is TGTGCCAGCAGCCCCCAGTATTCCCCAGCGGGAAACACCATATATTTT. The whole variable domain, remainder taken from reference TRBV7-2 and TRBJ1-3, is GAGVSQSPSNKVTEKGKDVELRCDPISGHTALYWYRQSLGQGLEFLIYFQGNSAPDKSGLPSDRFSAERTGGSVSTLTIQRTQQEDSAVYLCASSPQYSPAGNTIYFGEGSWLTVV.

This chain links TRBV30 with TRBJ1-1, with D possibly being TRBD1 (6 bases). The V end was cut by 4 bases, the J end by 2 bases, with 11 bases between. Germline V gives CDR1 GTSNPN, CDR2 SVGIG (reference sequence). CDR3 length equals 13 residues. CDR3 DNA: TGTGCCTGGACGCGACAGGCTAACACTGAAGCTTTCTTT. Amino acid sequence: CAWTRQANTEAFF.

The rearrangement links TRBV28 to TRBJ2-1; TRBD2 is a possible D gene (7 bases). Germline V lookup: CDR1 MDHEN, CDR2 SYDVKM. The ends were cut back, 10 bases at V and 9 bases at J, with 22 bases in the middle. CDR3 length equals 14 residues. This chain's CDR3 is CATKGGGAVGEQFF. CDR3 nucleotide sequence: TGTGCCACCAAGGGGGGGGGCGCGGTAGGTGAGCAGTTCTTC.

The rearrangement joins TRBV5-8 to TRBJ1-4; D is unclear. Trimming left V 5 bases short and J 0 bases short, with 8 bases between. The CDR3 runs 14 residues. Germline V gives CDR1 SGHTS, CDR2 YDEGEE. The CDR3 bases are TGTGCCAGCAGAACCTACGCAACTAATGAAAAACTGTTTTTT. It is translated as CASRTYATNEKLFF.

The rearrangement links TRBV2 to TRBJ2-1; D not resolved. V was pared by 7 bases and J by 6 bases, with 10 bases between. This CDR3 spans 12 amino acids. The germline gives CDR1 SNHLY, CDR2 FYNNEI. The CDR3 DNA is TGTGCCAGCAACGAGGCCCTCAATGAGCAGTTCTTC. The encoded protein is CASNEALNEQFF.

The gene calls are TRBV18 and TRBJ1-1, with unresolved D. The V gene's germline CDR1 is KGHSH and CDR2 LQKENI. CDR3 length equals 13 residues. V was cut by 3 bases and J by 2 bases, with 7 bases left in between. CDR3: CASSPNTNTEAFF. The CDR3 bases are TGTGCCAGCTCACCCAACACCAACACTGAAGCTTTCTTT. Using reference TRBV18 and TRBJ1-1 for the parts outside the CDR3, the full variable domain is NAGVMQNPRHLVRRRGQEARLRCSPMKGHSHVYWYRQLPEEGLKFMVYLQKENIIDESGMPKERFSAEFPKEGPSILRIQQVVRGDSAAYFCASSPNTNTEAFFGQGTRLTVV.

The gene calls are TRBV30 and TRBJ2-1, with TRBD2 identical over 9 bases. The ends lost 4 bases at V and 16 bases at J; junction bases unmatched: 11. This CDR3 has 12 amino acids. Germline V lookup: CDR1 GTSNPN, CDR2 SVGIG (reference sequence). The DNA of the CDR3 is TGTGCCTGGACGCGACCTAGCGGGGTCGGCTTCTTC. It translates to CAWTRPSGVGFF.

The genes are TRBV19 and TRBJ2-5, with 8 bases identical to TRBD2. The J segment lost 5 bases and the V segment lost 3 bases, leaving 11 bases of the junction unmatched. The germline gives CDR1 LNHDA, CDR2 SQIVND (reference sequence). The CDR3 covers 16 residues. CDR3 loop: CASSIPGVAGFETQYF. For the CDR3, the DNA is TGTGCCAGTAGTATCCCCGGGGTAGCGGGATTCGAGACCCAGTACTTC.

The chain uses TRBV7-2 and TRBJ2-2; TRBD2 agrees at 9 bases. V was pared by 0 bases and J by 7 bases, with 6 bases of the junction left unmatched. Germline V gives CDR1 SGHTA, CDR2 FQGNSA. The CDR3 has 16 amino acids. CDR3 region: CASSLAPSGTGGELFF. The CDR3 DNA follows: TGTGCCAGCAGCTTAGCTCCTAGCGGGACCGGCGGGGAGCTGTTTTTT.

The chain joins TRBV5-1 to TRBJ1-2, with D possibly TRBD1 on 6 matching bases. The CDR3 runs to 16 residues. CDR1 and CDR2 (germline): SGHRS, YFSETQ. V was trimmed by 4 bases and J by 4 bases, leaving 20 bases between them. CDR3 nucleotide sequence: TGCGCCAGCAGCCCGACCGTGGCCAGGGGCTTCTATGGCTACACCTTC. Translation gives CASSPTVARGFYGYTF.

The chain combines TRBV11-2 with TRBJ2-1; D might be TRBD2 (6 bases). This CDR3 is 15 amino acids long. Looked up from germline, CDR1 is SGHAT and CDR2 is FQNNGV. Trimming pared 3 bases from V and 0 bases from J, leaving 9 bases between. In nucleotides, the CDR3 is TGTGCCAGCAGCTTGGGACTTAGCTCCTACAATGAGCAGTTCTTC. Its translation is CASSLGLSSYNEQFF.

This clone has a handful of counts. The chain links TRBV2 to TRBJ1-1; 9 bases are a match to TRBD1. The CDR3 covers 16 residues. After removal of 5 bases from V and 0 bases from J, the junction contained 7 bases not matched to a gene. CDR1 is SNHLY, CDR2 FYNNEI, per germline. The CDR3 DNA reads as TGTGCCAGCAGTAGCGGGGACAGGGTCTTGAACACTGAAGCTTTCTTT. Translation: CASSSGDRVLNTEAFF.

For this clone: The same CDR3 can be traced to other DNA sequences in this sample. The gene calls are TRBV5-1 and TRBJ2-3; no firm D call. This CDR3 region has 13 residues. V gave up 0 bases and J gave up 3 bases, with 5 bases separating them. In germline, CDR1 is SGHRS, CDR2 YFSETQ. The CDR3 DNA reads TGCGCCAGCAGCTTGGGAGAAACAGATACGCAGTATTTT. This translates into CASSLGETDTQYF.

V and J are TRBV5-6 and TRBJ1-4; 9 nucleotides line up with TRBD1. The CDR3 loop spans 14 amino acids. Losses at the gene ends were 5 bases for V and 8 bases for J; bases not matched to a gene: 7. Germline V lookup: CDR1 SGHDT, CDR2 YYEEEE. Here the CDR3 DNA reads TGTGCCAGCAGTTTACAGGGGGCGCGGGAAAAACTGTTTTTT. Translating gives CASSLQGAREKLFF.

The gene calls are TRBV9 and TRBJ2-2; maybe TRBD2 (5 bases). The V end lost 1 base, the J end lost 3 bases, and 10 bases lay between the germline ends. Germline loops: CDR1 SGDLS, CDR2 YYNGEE. This CDR3 region has 15 residues. The CDR3 sequence is CASSVTGWDTGELFF. As DNA, the CDR3 is TGTGCCAGCAGCGTAACGGGGTGGGACACCGGGGAGCTGTTTTTT.

The V and J genes are TRBV5-1 and TRBJ1-2; no clear D. The germline V gene has CDR1 SGHRS and CDR2 YFSETQ. Trimming removed 3 bases at V and 2 bases at J, with 8 bases between. The CDR3 contains 13 residues. The CDR3 is CASSSNGNYGYTF. Written as DNA, the CDR3 is TGCGCCAGCAGCTCAAACGGGAACTATGGCTACACCTTC.

The chain links TRBV2 to TRBJ1-6, with TRBD1 identical over 9 bases. This CDR3 region has 16 residues. Looked up from germline, CDR1 is SNHLY and CDR2 is FYNNEI. J was trimmed by 7 bases and V by 0 bases; bases with no gene match: 4. The CDR3 region has the DNA TGTGCCAGCAGTGAAGCTAGAGGGACAGGGAATTCACCCCTCCACTTT. This codes for CASSEARGTGNSPLHF.

This clone appeared once. This chain uses TRBV28 with TRBJ2-3, with 7 bases aligning to TRBD1. After removal of 6 bases from V and 0 bases from J, the junction contained 6 bases not matched to a gene. This CDR3 region has 15 residues. Germline V lookup: CDR1 MDHEN, CDR2 SYDVKM. CDR3 DNA sequence: TGTGCCAGCAGCCGAGCGACAGGGAGCACAGATACGCAGTATTTT. Translating it yields CASSRATGSTDTQYF.

The chain carries TRBV19 and TRBJ2-7; D is possibly TRBD2 (7 bases). CDR1 is LNHDA, CDR2 SQIVND, per germline (reference sequence). The V end was cut by 6 bases, the J end by 0 bases, with 18 bases between. The CDR3 is 16 residues long. CDR3 residues: CASSLQYGGASYEQYF. CDR3 DNA sequence: TGTGCCAGTAGCCTCCAATATGGGGGGGCCTCCTACGAGCAGTACTTC.

The chain uses TRBV23-1 and TRBJ1-4; D gene uncertain. TRBV23-1 is noted as an ORF with a role that remains uncertain. The CDR3 contains 16 residues. V lost 4 bases and J 4 bases, leaving 16 bases between the germline ends. The DNA of the CDR3 is TGCGCCAGCAGTCCCGCTGCGGTAGGTTATAATGAAAAACTGTTTTTT. Protein: CASSPAAVGYNEKLFF.

J is TRBJ2-1 and V is TRBV7-8, with a weak D call TRBD2 (6 bases). The CDR3 consists of 13 residues. Trimming removed 6 bases from V and 8 bases from J, with 14 bases in between. CDR1 and CDR2 from the germline V gene are SGHVS and FQNEAQ. DNA for the CDR3: TGTGCCAGCAGACTCGGGGGAGGTGATGAGCAGTTCTTC. It is translated as CASRLGGGDEQFF. Supplemented by reference TRBV7-8 and TRBJ2-1, the full variable domain reads GAGVSQSPRYKVAKRGQDVALRCDPISGHVSLFWYQQALGQGPEFLTYFQNEAQLDKSGLPSDRFFAERPEGSVSTLKIQRTQQEDSAVYLCASRLGGGDEQFFGPGTRLTVL.

The J gene is TRBJ1-4, the V gene TRBV15; D call uncertain. This CDR3 is 12 amino acids long. Trimming cost V 11 bases and J 4 bases, with 11 bases left between them. CDR1 and CDR2 (germline): LNHNV, YYDKDF (reference sequence). The CDR3 spells CASSGLNEKLFF. The DNA for the CDR3 is TGTGCCTCGAGCGGACTTAATGAAAAACTGTTTTTT.

The gene calls are TRBV5-1 and TRBJ1-1; 7 bases are shared with TRBD1. With V trimmed by 4 bases and J by 3 bases, 3 bases remained unmatched. Looked up from germline, CDR1 is SGHRS and CDR2 is YFSETQ. The CDR3 is 13 amino acids. CDR3 protein: CASSLGQHTEAFF. The CDR3, as DNA: TGCGCCAGCAGCCTGGGACAGCACACTGAAGCTTTCTTT. The full variable domain, rest sourced from reference TRBV5-1 and TRBJ1-1, is KAGVTQTPRYLIKTRGQQVTLSCSPISGHRSVSWYQQTPGQGLQFLFEYFSETQRNKGNFPGRFSGRQFSNSRSEMNVSTLELGDSALYLCASSLGQHTEAFFGQGTRLTVV.

The chain links TRBV12-3 or TRBV12-4 to TRBJ1-5; D is perhaps TRBD1 (5 bases). CDR3 length equals 13 residues. The ends were cut back, 6 bases at V and 4 bases at J, with 10 bases in the middle. CDR3 loop: CASSRGGNQPQHF. Written as DNA, the CDR3 is TGTGCCAGCAGCCGCGGGGGGAATCAGCCCCAGCATTTT.

The chain uses TRBV6-1 and TRBJ1-5, with a tentative D call TRBD1 (5 bases). Germline V lookup: CDR1 MNHNS, CDR2 SASEGT. Trimming left V 1 base short and J 4 bases short, with 8 bases between. CDR3 size: 14 residues. The CDR3 is CASSEGGRNQPQHF. In DNA, the CDR3 is TGTGCCAGCAGTGAAGGGGGGAGGAATCAGCCCCAGCATTTT.